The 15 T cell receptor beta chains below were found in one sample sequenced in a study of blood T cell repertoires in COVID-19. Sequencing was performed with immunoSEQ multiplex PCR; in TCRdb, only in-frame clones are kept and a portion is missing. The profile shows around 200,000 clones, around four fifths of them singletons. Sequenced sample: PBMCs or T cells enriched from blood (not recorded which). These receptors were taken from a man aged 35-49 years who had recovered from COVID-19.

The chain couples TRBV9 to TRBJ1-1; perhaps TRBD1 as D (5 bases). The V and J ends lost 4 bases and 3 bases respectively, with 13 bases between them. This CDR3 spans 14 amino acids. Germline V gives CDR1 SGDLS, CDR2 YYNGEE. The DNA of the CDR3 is TGTGCCAGCAGCCCCCAGGGAGGGGACACTGAAGCTTTCTTT. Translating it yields CASSPQGGDTEAFF.

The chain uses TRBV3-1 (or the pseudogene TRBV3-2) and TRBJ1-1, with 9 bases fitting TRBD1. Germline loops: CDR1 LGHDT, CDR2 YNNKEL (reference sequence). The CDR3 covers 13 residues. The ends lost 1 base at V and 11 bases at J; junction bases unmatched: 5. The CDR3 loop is CASSQGDRGNAFF. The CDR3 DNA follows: TGTGCCAGCAGCCAAGGTGACAGGGGGAATGCTTTCTTT.

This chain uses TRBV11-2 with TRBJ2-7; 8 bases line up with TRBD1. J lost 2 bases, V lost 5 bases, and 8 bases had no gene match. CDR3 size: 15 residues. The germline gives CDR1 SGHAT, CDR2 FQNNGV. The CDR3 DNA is TGTGCCAGCAGCCGTACATCGGACAGGGCCTACGAGCAGTACTTC. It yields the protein CASSRTSDRAYEQYF.

The CDR3 DNA follows: TGTGCCTGGAGGGATCGACAGGGTACCCCTCGGAACACTGAAGCTTTCTTT. This encodes CAWRDRQGTPRNTEAFF. The gene calls are TRBV30 and TRBJ1-1; 7 bases are a match to TRBD1. The CDR3 has 17 amino acids. Losses at the gene ends were 3 bases for V and 1 base for J; bases not matched to a gene: 14. Germline CDR1 GTSNPN, CDR2 SVGIG (reference sequence).

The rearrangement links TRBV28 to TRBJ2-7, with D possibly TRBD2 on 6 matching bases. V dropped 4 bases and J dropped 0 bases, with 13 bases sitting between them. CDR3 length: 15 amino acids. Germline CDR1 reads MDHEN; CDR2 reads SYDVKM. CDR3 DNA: TGTGCCAGCAGTTCCCCCGGCGGGAACTCCTACGAGCAGTACTTC. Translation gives CASSSPGGNSYEQYF.

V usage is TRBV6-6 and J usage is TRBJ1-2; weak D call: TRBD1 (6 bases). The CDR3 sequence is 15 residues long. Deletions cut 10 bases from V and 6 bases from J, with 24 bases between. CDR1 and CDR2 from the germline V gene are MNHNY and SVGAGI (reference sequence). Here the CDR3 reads CATTAPGEFLNGYTF. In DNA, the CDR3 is TGTGCCACTACAGCGCCAGGGGAATTTTTAAATGGCTACACCTTC.

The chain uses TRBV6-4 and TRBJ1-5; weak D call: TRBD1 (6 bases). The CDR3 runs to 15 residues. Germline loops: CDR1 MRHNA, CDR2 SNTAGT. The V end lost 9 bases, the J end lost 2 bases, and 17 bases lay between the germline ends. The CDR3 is CARPWTARGNQPQHF. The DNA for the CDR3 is TGTGCCAGGCCCTGGACAGCGAGGGGCAATCAGCCCCAGCATTTT.

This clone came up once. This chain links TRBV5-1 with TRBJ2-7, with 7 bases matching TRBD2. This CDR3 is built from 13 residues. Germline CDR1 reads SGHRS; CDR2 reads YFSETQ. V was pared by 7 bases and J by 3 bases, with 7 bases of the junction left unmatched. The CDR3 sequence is CASRPGEGYEQYF. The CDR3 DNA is TGCGCCAGCCGCCCTGGGGAGGGCTACGAGCAGTACTTC.

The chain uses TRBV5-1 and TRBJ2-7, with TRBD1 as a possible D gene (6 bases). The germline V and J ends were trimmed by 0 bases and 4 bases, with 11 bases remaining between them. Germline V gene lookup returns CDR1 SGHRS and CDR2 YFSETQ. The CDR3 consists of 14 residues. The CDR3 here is CASSLDTGLYEQYF. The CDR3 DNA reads TGCGCCAGCAGCTTGGATACAGGGTTATACGAGCAGTACTTC.

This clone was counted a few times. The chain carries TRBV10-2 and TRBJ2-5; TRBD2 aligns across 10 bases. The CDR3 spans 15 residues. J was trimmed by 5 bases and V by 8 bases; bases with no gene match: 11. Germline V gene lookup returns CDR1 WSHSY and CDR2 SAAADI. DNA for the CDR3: TGCGCCAGCGGCCCTAGCGGGAGTACGGCGGAGACCCAGTACTTC. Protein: CASGPSGSTAETQYF.

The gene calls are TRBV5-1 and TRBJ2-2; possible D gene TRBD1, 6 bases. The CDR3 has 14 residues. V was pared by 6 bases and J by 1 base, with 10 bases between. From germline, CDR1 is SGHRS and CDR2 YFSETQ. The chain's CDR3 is CASTPGQNTGELFF. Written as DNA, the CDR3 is TGCGCCAGCACCCCGGGACAGAACACCGGGGAGCTGTTTTTT.

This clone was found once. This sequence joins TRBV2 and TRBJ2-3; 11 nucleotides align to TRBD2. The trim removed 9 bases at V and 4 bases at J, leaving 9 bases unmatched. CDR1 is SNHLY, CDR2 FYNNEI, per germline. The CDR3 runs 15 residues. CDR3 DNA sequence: TGTGCCAGACAAAATAGCGGGAGGGTCTCAGATACGCAGTATTTT. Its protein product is CARQNSGRVSDTQYF.

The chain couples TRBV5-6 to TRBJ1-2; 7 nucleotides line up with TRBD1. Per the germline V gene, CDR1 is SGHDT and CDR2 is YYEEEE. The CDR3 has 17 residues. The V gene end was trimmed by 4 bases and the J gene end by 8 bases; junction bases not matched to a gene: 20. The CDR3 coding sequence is TGTGCCAGCAGCCTATTAGGACGCGACAGGGAACAAGGAGGCTACACCTTC. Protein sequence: CASSLLGRDREQGGYTF. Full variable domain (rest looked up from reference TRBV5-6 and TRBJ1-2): DAGVTQSPTHLIKTRGQQVTLRCSPKSGHDTVSWYQQALGQGPQFIFQYYEEEERQRGNFPDRFSGHQFPNYSSELNVNALLLGDSALYLCASSLLGRDREQGGYTFGSGTRLTVV.

DNA for the CDR3: TGTGCCAGTAGTCCCCGGTTGGGGGGCACTGAAGCTTTCTTT. As protein: CASSPRLGGTEAFF. The chain carries TRBV19 and TRBJ1-1; tentative D call: TRBD1 (5 bases). Trimming shortened V by 5 bases and J by 4 bases, and 14 bases separated the two germline ends. This CDR3 has 14 amino acids. Germline V lookup: CDR1 LNHDA, CDR2 SQIVND (reference sequence).

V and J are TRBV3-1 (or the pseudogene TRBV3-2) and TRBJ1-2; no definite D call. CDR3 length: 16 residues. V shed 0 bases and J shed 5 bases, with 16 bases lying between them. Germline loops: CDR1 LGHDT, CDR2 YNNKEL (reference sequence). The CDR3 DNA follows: TGTGCCAGCAGCCAAGATTTTGGGGTAGCGATATATGGCTACACCTTC. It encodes CASSQDFGVAIYGYTF.